Presented here are 26 T cell receptor beta chains from one specimen sequenced in a study of shared clonotypes between healthy human individuals. The assay was immunoSEQ multiplex PCR, and TCRdb's table has in-frame clones only and misses some. The sample lists more than 1,200,000 clones; approximately 98.5% were seen once. Sequenced material: naive CD4+ T cells sorted from blood. The subset denotes: CD45RA+ positively selected. The receptors shown here come from a man in his thirties or forties in good health.

This chain joins TRBV7-9 and TRBJ1-5; D gene uncertain. Germline CDR1 SEHNR, CDR2 FQNEAQ (reference sequence). The ends were cut back, 4 bases at V and 5 bases at J, with 15 bases in the middle. The CDR3 is made up of 15 amino acids. CDR3 protein: CASSSYAVPYQPQHF. Written as DNA, the CDR3 is TGTGCCAGCAGCTCCTATGCGGTCCCCTATCAGCCCCAGCATTTT.

Points on this clone: The junction differs from germline at one of its ends, possibly a read error. The chain carries TRBV6-5 and TRBJ2-1; TRBD1 matches at 7 bases. This CDR3 comprises 16 residues. The germline gives CDR1 MNHEY, CDR2 SVGAGI. CDR3 loop: CGSSSDRVKPYNEQFF. The CDR3 region has the DNA TGTGGCAGCAGTTCCGACAGGGTAAAGCCCTACAATGAGCAGTTCTTC.

V is TRBV28 and J is TRBJ1-5; D unresolved. CDR1 and CDR2 (germline): MDHEN, SYDVKM. The germline V and J ends were trimmed by 2 bases and 3 bases, with 14 bases remaining between them. This CDR3 is built from 16 residues. As DNA, the CDR3 is TGTGCCAGCAGTTTAAGGACGGCTTCGATCAATCAGCCCCAGCATTTT. Translated: CASSLRTASINQPQHF.

The chain recombines TRBV5-4 with TRBJ2-7; 8 bases line up with TRBD1. The CDR3 contains 13 residues. Unmatched junction bases numbered 5, after V lost 4 bases and J lost 5 bases. In germline, CDR1 is SGHNT, CDR2 YYREEE (reference sequence). CDR3 nucleotides: TGTGCCAGCAGCCCGCAGGGGGCTCACGAGCAGTACTTC. Its protein product is CASSPQGAHEQYF.

This clone showed up just once. This CDR3 is also generated by other DNA sequences in the sample. V and J are TRBV5-1 and TRBJ2-3; 10 positions match TRBD2. The CDR3 is 16 amino acids. The V and J ends lost 4 bases and 0 bases, in that order; junction bases with no gene match: 5. Germline-derived CDR1 and CDR2 are SGHRS and YFSETQ. The CDR3 reads CASSTGLAASTDTQYF. In DNA form, the CDR3 reads TGCGCCAGCAGCACTGGACTAGCGGCTAGCACAGATACGCAGTATTTT.

The V and J genes are TRBV28 and TRBJ2-7, with 8 bases matching TRBD1. Germline CDR1 reads MDHEN; CDR2 reads SYDVKM. With V trimmed by 4 bases and J by 7 bases, 9 bases remained unmatched. This CDR3 has 14 amino acids. The CDR3 protein is CASSSGQGLREQYF. DNA for the CDR3: TGTGCCAGCAGTTCAGGACAGGGCTTGAGGGAGCAGTACTTC.

The rearrangement links TRBV5-4 to TRBJ2-3, with 14 bases matching TRBD2. This CDR3 spans 16 amino acids. From germline, CDR1 is SGHNT and CDR2 YYREEE (reference sequence). The V segment lost 5 bases and the J segment 5 bases; nucleotides outside the gene matches: 7. CDR3 sequence (DNA): TGTGCCAGCAGTCCGGGACTAGCGGGAGCACGAGATACGCAGTATTTT. Protein sequence: CASSPGLAGARDTQYF.

This rearrangement joins TRBV29-1 to TRBJ1-1; D is undetermined. Looked up from germline, CDR1 is SQVTM and CDR2 is ANQGSEA. Trimming removed 3 bases from V and 1 base from J, with 15 bases in between. This CDR3 has 15 residues. DNA of the CDR3: TGCAGCGTTGAGCGGGTGGGTTCTAGGAACACTGAAGCTTTCTTT. Residues: CSVERVGSRNTEAFF. The whole variable domain, filled in from reference TRBV29-1 and TRBJ1-1, reads SAVISQKPSRDICQRGTSLTIQCQVDSQVTMMFWYRQQPGQSLTLIATANQGSEATYESGFVIDKFPISRPNLTFSTLTVSNMSPEDSSIYLCSVERVGSRNTEAFFGQGTRLTVV.

Notes on this clone: The sample holds other DNA sequences that translate to the same CDR3. The chain has TRBV5-1 and TRBJ2-6; TRBD1 is a possible D gene (5 bases). CDR1 is SGHRS and CDR2 is YFSETQ in the germline V gene. The CDR3 covers 16 residues. Trimming left V 0 bases short and J 0 bases short, with 7 bases between. CDR3 in DNA: TGCGCCAGCAGCTTGGACAGGAGCTCTGGGGCCAACGTCCTGACTTTC. It specifies CASSLDRSSGANVLTF.

The chain links TRBV9 to TRBJ1-1; D remains ambiguous. V was cut by 4 bases and J by 3 bases, with 13 bases left in between. The CDR3 extends over 14 amino acids. The germline V gene has CDR1 SGDLS and CDR2 YYNGEE. DNA for the CDR3: TGTGCCAGCAGCCCTCGTCCCCGGGACACTGAAGCTTTCTTT. It translates to CASSPRPRDTEAFF.

The V gene is TRBV11-2, the J gene TRBJ2-1; TRBD2 matches 8 bases. Germline CDR1 SGHAT, CDR2 FQNNGV. The junction had 13 bases not matched to a gene; V was cut back by 2 bases and J by 4 bases. This CDR3 is built from 18 residues. This CDR3 is CASSLTIAGTRPYNEQFF. The CDR3 region has the DNA TGTGCCAGCAGCTTAACCATAGCCGGGACTAGGCCGTACAATGAGCAGTTCTTC.

The V and J genes are TRBV14 and TRBJ2-7; no clear D gene. V lost 2 bases and J lost 3, with 8 bases in between. CDR1 is SGHDN and CDR2 is FVKESK in the germline V gene. This CDR3 spans 13 amino acids. This CDR3 reads CASSQPVGYEQYF. The CDR3 bases are TGTGCCAGCAGCCAACCCGTGGGCTACGAGCAGTACTTC.

V is TRBV7-9 and J is TRBJ2-7, with a possible D match to TRBD1 (6 bases). This CDR3 spans 19 amino acids. Germline V lookup: CDR1 SEHNR, CDR2 FQNEAQ (reference sequence). V shed 5 bases and J shed 4 bases, with 30 bases lying between them. The CDR3 region has the DNA TGTGCCAGCAGCACCATGGACAGAAAAGGGTGGGGAATGATTTACGAGCAGTACTTC. This encodes CASSTMDRKGWGMIYEQYF.

This chain joins TRBV18 and TRBJ2-7; D may correspond to TRBD1 or TRBD2 (5 bases each). Germline values: CDR1 KGHSH, CDR2 LQKENI. V was cut by 6 bases and J by 13 bases, with 16 bases left in between. The CDR3 consists of 11 residues. The CDR3 DNA is TGTGCCAGCTCTCCAGGGACCCCTCTTTACTTC. Protein product: CASSPGTPLYF. Combining the CDR3 with reference TRBV18 and TRBJ2-7 gives the whole variable domain NAGVMQNPRHLVRRRGQEARLRCSPMKGHSHVYWYRQLPEEGLKFMVYLQKENIIDESGMPKERFSAEFPKEGPSILRIQQVVRGDSAAYFCASSPGTPLYFGPGTRLTVT.

The rearrangement links TRBV4-1 to TRBJ2-1, with D possibly being TRBD1 (6 bases). The ends were cut back, 2 bases at V and 0 bases at J, with 23 bases in the middle. CDR3 size: 20 residues. Germline V gene sequence: CDR1 MGHRA, CDR2 YSYEKL. CDR3 sequence reads: CASSQPSRRGGTNSYNEQFF. CDR3 coding DNA: TGCGCCAGCAGCCAACCCTCACGGAGAGGGGGAACCAACTCCTACAATGAGCAGTTCTTC.

The CDR3 DNA follows: TGTGCCAGCGGGACGGCTTACACAGATACGCAGTATTTT. The encoded protein is CASGTAYTDTQYF. This chain uses TRBV28 with TRBJ2-3; the D call may be TRBD1 or TRBD2 (5 bases each). The CDR3 runs 13 residues. The germline V and J ends were trimmed by 8 bases and 2 bases, with 11 bases remaining between them. Germline V gene data show CDR1 as MDHEN and CDR2 as SYDVKM.

The genes are TRBV5-1 and TRBJ2-7; TRBD2 agrees at 8 bases. V shed 3 bases and J 0 bases; nucleotides not matched to a gene: 17. Germline values: CDR1 SGHRS, CDR2 YFSETQ. The CDR3 totals 19 residues. For the CDR3, the DNA is TGCGCCAGCAGCTCCCCCCGGGCAACTAGCGGATCCCCCTCCTACGAGCAGTACTTC. It encodes CASSSPRATSGSPSYEQYF. Together with reference TRBV5-1 and TRBJ2-7, the CDR3 gives the full variable domain: KAGVTQTPRYLIKTRGQQVTLSCSPISGHRSVSWYQQTPGQGLQFLFEYFSETQRNKGNFPGRFSGRQFSNSRSEMNVSTLELGDSALYLCASSSPRATSGSPSYEQYFGPGTRLTVT.

The V gene is TRBV30, the J gene TRBJ2-5; D not resolved. The germline V gene has CDR1 GTSNPN and CDR2 SVGIG (reference sequence). The CDR3 runs to 10 residues. The CDR3 is CAYREETQYF. CDR3 bases: TGTGCGTATCGGGAAGAGACCCAGTACTTC.

This chain links TRBV7-8 with TRBJ1-2, with D unresolved. Per germline, CDR1 SGHVS and CDR2 FQNEAQ. This CDR3 spans 14 amino acids. Trimming stripped 5 bases from V and 6 bases from J, with 16 bases between. DNA for the CDR3: TGTGCCAGCAGCCCCCCGGTAGAGTTGGATGGCTACACCTTC. Translation gives CASSPPVELDGYTF.

This sequence joins TRBV11-2 and TRBJ2-1; 8 nucleotides line up with TRBD1. Germline trimming cut 3 bases from V and 1 base from J; bases unmatched to any gene: 8. Germline V gives CDR1 SGHAT, CDR2 FQNNGV. The CDR3 is made up of 17 amino acids. The CDR3 DNA is TGTGCCAGCAGCTTGGCCAGGGGGCGCAGTTCCTACAATGAGCAGTTCTTC. Protein product: CASSLARGRSSYNEQFF.

A note on this clone: At the DNA level, this CDR3 is encoded by other sequences in the same sample as well. This rearrangement joins TRBV7-6 to TRBJ2-7; 14 positions agree with TRBD2. CDR3 length: 15 residues. Unmatched junction bases numbered 0, after V lost 3 bases and J lost 2 bases. The V gene's germline CDR1 is SGHVS and CDR2 FNYEAQ. In DNA form, the CDR3 reads TGTGCCAGCAGCTTGGGACTAGCGGGAGCCTACGAGCAGTACTTC. Protein sequence: CASSLGLAGAYEQYF. The full variable domain, rest sourced from reference TRBV7-6 and TRBJ2-7, is GAGVSQSPRYKVTKRGQDVALRCDPISGHVSLYWYRQALGQGPEFLTYFNYEAQQDKSGLPNDRFSAERPEGSISTLTIQRTEQRDSAMYRCASSLGLAGAYEQYFGPGTRLTVT.

V gene TRBV6-1 combines with J gene TRBJ2-2; D is undetermined. The germline V gene encodes CDR1 MNHNS and CDR2 SASEGT. The CDR3 has 13 amino acids. V lost 5 bases and J lost 4, with 8 bases in between. CDR3 region: CASSPYFTGELFF. CDR3 in DNA: TGTGCCAGCAGTCCCTACTTCACCGGGGAGCTGTTTTTT.

In regard to this clone: Other DNA sequences in the same sample also yield this CDR3. The chain carries TRBV5-1 and TRBJ2-6; perhaps D is TRBD1 or TRBD2 (5 bases each). The germline V gene encodes CDR1 SGHRS and CDR2 YFSETQ. The CDR3 consists of 15 residues. Trimming removed 2 bases at V and 2 bases at J, with 8 bases between. CDR3 nucleotide sequence: TGCGCCAGCAGCTTAGGGACGGCTGGGGCCAACGTCCTGACTTTC. Residues: CASSLGTAGANVLTF.

This chain joins TRBV11-2 and TRBJ2-3; tentatively, D is TRBD2 (5 bases). Per the germline V gene, CDR1 is SGHAT and CDR2 is FQNNGV. The CDR3 has 13 residues. Trimming removed 0 bases from V and 6 bases from J, with 7 bases in between. CDR3 bases: TGTGCCAGCAGCTTAGATCCGGGGGATACGCAGTATTTT. Amino acid sequence: CASSLDPGDTQYF.

The CDR3 here is CASSGTSGRETQYF. Written as DNA, the CDR3 is TGTGCCAGCAGTGGGACTAGCGGGAGAGAGACCCAGTACTTC. The V gene is TRBV28, the J gene TRBJ2-5; 14 positions match TRBD2. CDR3 size: 14 residues. CDR1 is MDHEN, CDR2 SYDVKM, per germline. Germline trimming cut 5 bases from V and 4 bases from J; bases unmatched to any gene: 0.

The chain links TRBV5-1 to TRBJ1-5; TRBD1 matches 10 bases. There are 14 residues in the CDR3. With 0 bases clipped from V and 9 bases from J, the junction kept 3 bases outside the gene matches. Looked up from germline, CDR1 is SGHRS and CDR2 is YFSETQ. The CDR3 loop reads CASSLGQGAGPQHF. The CDR3 nucleotides are TGCGCCAGCAGCTTGGGACAGGGGGCAGGGCCCCAGCATTTT.